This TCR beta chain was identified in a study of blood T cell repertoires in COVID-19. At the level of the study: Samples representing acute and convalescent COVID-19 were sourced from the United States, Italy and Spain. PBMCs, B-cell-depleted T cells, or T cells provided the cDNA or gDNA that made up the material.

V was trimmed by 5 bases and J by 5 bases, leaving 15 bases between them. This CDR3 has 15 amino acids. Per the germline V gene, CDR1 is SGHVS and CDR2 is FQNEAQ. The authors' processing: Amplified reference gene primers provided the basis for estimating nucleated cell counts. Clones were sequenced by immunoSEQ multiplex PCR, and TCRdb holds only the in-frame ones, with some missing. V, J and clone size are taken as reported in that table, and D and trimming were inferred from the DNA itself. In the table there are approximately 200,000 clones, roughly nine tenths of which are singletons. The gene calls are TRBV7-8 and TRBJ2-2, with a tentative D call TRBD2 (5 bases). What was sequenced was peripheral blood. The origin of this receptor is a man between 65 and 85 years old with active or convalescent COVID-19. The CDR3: CASSPTGTQTGELFF. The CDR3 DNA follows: TGTGCCAGCAGCCCGACGGGAACTCAAACCGGGGAGCTGTTTTTT.